These 19 T cell receptor beta chains were sequenced from one sample in a study of T cell repertoires in cytomegalovirus infection. Their target antigens are unknown. Each CDR3 protein is one row after TCRdb ran MiXCR on the reads. The repertoire holds approximately 260,000 distinct CDR3 sequences, with roughly a fifth as singletons. The sample in question was cultured PBMCs, obtained from culture after CMV antigen stimulation. These receptors were taken from a human donor in good health (CMV status not recorded). Some clones in this sample may be carry-over from other donors' samples.

This clonotype showed up many times. The genes are TRBV7-6 and TRBJ2-1; 7 bases align to TRBD2. The ends lost 3 bases at V and 8 bases at J; junction bases unmatched: 10. There are 15 residues in the CDR3. Germline assignment: CDR1 SGHVS and CDR2 FNYEAQ. This CDR3 is CASSFEPGGIDEQFF. CDR3 coding DNA: TGTGCCAGCAGCTTTGAGCCGGGGGGTATCGATGAGCAGTTCTTC.

This chain uses TRBV5-5 with TRBJ1-1; 10 nucleotides match TRBD1. Losses at the gene ends were 3 bases for V and 0 bases for J; bases not matched to a gene: 2. The germline gives CDR1 SGHKS, CDR2 YYEKEE (reference sequence). This CDR3 contains 15 residues. The CDR3 nucleotides read TGTGCCAGCAGCTGGGACAGGGGCTTGAACACTGAAGCTTTCTTT. It specifies CASSWDRGLNTEAFF. Complete variable domain (other parts from reference TRBV5-5 and TRBJ1-1): DAGVTQSPTHLIKTRGQQVTLRCSPISGHKSVSWYQQVLGQGPQFIFQYYEKEERGRGNFPDRFSARQFPNYSSELNVNALLLGDSALYLCASSWDRGLNTEAFFGQGTRLTVV.

This clonotype was counted a few times. The chain recombines TRBV7-9 with TRBJ2-1; 9 nucleotides line up with TRBD2. CDR1 is SEHNR and CDR2 is FQNEAQ in the germline V gene (reference sequence). The J segment lost 12 bases and the V segment lost 4 bases, leaving 4 bases of the junction unmatched. The CDR3 consists of 12 residues. The CDR3 DNA reads TGTGCCAGCAGCTGGTCGACTAGCGGGCAGTTCTTC. It codes for CASSWSTSGQFF.

This clonotype was seen at least ten times. The genes are TRBV18 and TRBJ2-7; TRBD2 might be the D (5 bases). Germline V CDR1 and CDR2: KGHSH, LQKENI. Trimming took 3 bases from V and 7 from J, leaving 7 bases between them. The CDR3 is made up of 11 amino acids. The CDR3 coding sequence is TGTGCCAGCTCACCGCAGCGGGAGCAGTACTTC. As protein: CASSPQREQYF. Based on the CDR3 plus reference TRBV18 and TRBJ2-7, the full variable domain is NAGVMQNPRHLVRRRGQEARLRCSPMKGHSHVYWYRQLPEEGLKFMVYLQKENIIDESGMPKERFSAEFPKEGPSILRIQQVVRGDSAAYFCASSPQREQYFGPGTRLTVT.

This clonotype was found a few times. V is TRBV27 and J is TRBJ1-1; D is perhaps TRBD1 (6 bases). Germline V gene data show CDR1 as MNHEY and CDR2 as SMNVEV (reference sequence). Trimming removed 4 bases from V and 8 bases from J, with 17 bases in between. The CDR3 sequence is 14 residues long. The CDR3 region is CASSSSGGPLEAFF. In nucleotides, the CDR3 is TGTGCCAGCAGTTCAAGCGGGGGGCCCTTGGAAGCTTTCTTT.

The chain combines TRBV7-2 with TRBJ1-1; the D gene is possibly TRBD1 (6 bases). Trimming removed 5 bases from V and 6 bases from J, with 16 bases in between. Germline CDR1 and CDR2: SGHTA and FQGNSA. The CDR3 consists of 14 residues. CDR3 in amino acids: CASSVSGHEAEAFF. DNA of the CDR3: TGTGCCAGCAGCGTGTCGGGACACGAAGCTGAAGCTTTCTTT.

This clonotype has just a few counts. The V call is TRBV6-2 or TRBV6-3, the J call TRBJ2-2; 14 positions agree with TRBD2. The CDR3 totals 18 residues. V was pared by 6 bases and J by 5 bases, with 11 bases of the junction left unmatched. Per the germline V gene, CDR1 is MNHEY and CDR2 is SVGEGT. The CDR3 loop is CASRQTRLAGGVTGELFF. The CDR3 DNA sequence: TGTGCCAGCAGGCAAACAAGACTAGCGGGAGGGGTAACCGGGGAGCTGTTTTTT.

This clonotype showed up just a few times. V usage is TRBV6-5 and J usage is TRBJ2-5; weak D call: TRBD2 (5 bases). V was shortened by 5 bases and J by 2 bases, with 12 bases between the two germline ends. The CDR3 spans 14 residues. From germline, CDR1 is MNHEY and CDR2 SVGAGI. This CDR3 is CASSPGVNQETQYF. CDR3 coding DNA: TGTGCCAGCAGTCCCGGGGTGAATCAAGAGACCCAGTACTTC.

In this sample, this clonotype turned up many times. CDR3 DNA sequence: TGTGCCACCCTTCAGCGGGAGCTTATCTATGAGCAGTTCTTC. Translation: CATLQRELIYEQFF. This chain uses TRBV6-2 or TRBV6-3 with TRBJ2-1; 8 nucleotides line up with TRBD2. There are 14 residues in the CDR3. Trimming took 10 bases from V and 8 from J; bases not matched to a gene: 13. CDR1 is MNHEY, CDR2 SVGEGT, per germline.

This chain's CDR3 is CASSNRGTDEQYF. The CDR3 DNA reads as TGCGCCAGCAGCAATAGGGGGACAGACGAGCAGTACTTC. The J gene is TRBJ2-7, the V gene TRBV23-1; 7 nucleotides line up with TRBD1. TRBV23-1 is sorted into the ORF group, with uncertain function. The CDR3 runs 13 residues. Trimming took 6 bases from V and 5 from J; bases not matched to a gene: 7.

This clonotype was seen many times. V usage is TRBV12-3 or TRBV12-4 and J usage is TRBJ2-1, with 8 bases matching TRBD2. The CDR3 is 16 residues long. The ends lost 3 bases at V and 8 bases at J; junction bases unmatched: 12. The DNA of the CDR3 is TGTGCCAGCAGTTTCCAACAGGGACTAGTAGGTCATGAGCAGTTCTTC. Residues: CASSFQQGLVGHEQFF.

The genes are TRBV4-1 and TRBJ1-6; 7 nucleotides line up with TRBD1. With V trimmed by 4 bases and J by 3 bases, 3 bases remained unmatched. CDR3 size: 15 residues. Germline V gives CDR1 MGHRA, CDR2 YSYEKL. The CDR3 nucleotides are TGCGCCAGCAGCCCCAACAGGGGCTATAATTCACCCCTCCACTTT. Translated, it gives CASSPNRGYNSPLHF.

This clonotype was recorded a few times. The J gene is TRBJ2-3, the V gene TRBV20-1; 10 bases agree with TRBD2. The CDR3 consists of 15 residues. Germline V gives CDR1 DFQATT, CDR2 SNEGSKA (reference sequence). V lost 3 bases, J lost 4 bases, and 7 bases stayed unmatched. DNA of the CDR3: TGCAGTGCTAGCCCTCTAGCGGGAGTCTCAGATACGCAGTATTTT. This translates into CSASPLAGVSDTQYF.

There are a few counts of this clonotype. The chain uses TRBV4-1 and TRBJ2-7, with 9 bases aligning to TRBD1. CDR3 length: 16 amino acids. V lost 3 bases, J lost 3 bases, and 9 bases stayed unmatched. Germline CDR1 reads MGHRA; CDR2 reads YSYEKL. CDR3 residues: CASSQDYPGQGYEQYF. Here the CDR3 DNA reads TGCGCCAGCAGCCAGGATTACCCGGGACAGGGCTACGAGCAGTACTTC.

This clonotype came up many times. The J gene is TRBJ2-1, the V gene TRBV6-2 or TRBV6-3; 14 positions agree with TRBD2. V shed 5 bases, J shed 5 bases, and the junction held 5 bases outside the gene matches. CDR3 length: 16 amino acids. Germline lookup yields CDR1 MNHEY and CDR2 SVGEGT. This CDR3 is CASSPRLAGGDNEQFF. CDR3 nucleotide sequence: TGTGCCAGCAGTCCTCGACTAGCGGGAGGGGACAATGAGCAGTTCTTC.

This clonotype was counted only a few times. CDR3 nucleotide sequence: TGTGCCAGCCAAGTGTCAGGGGATCAGCCCCAGCATTTT. Translation gives CASQVSGDQPQHF. The genes are TRBV2 and TRBJ1-5, with a possible D match to TRBD1 (6 bases). Germline values: CDR1 SNHLY, CDR2 FYNNEI. This CDR3 has 13 residues. Between the trimmed V and J ends, which lost 8 bases and 5 bases, there was a span of 13 bases.

The chain employs TRBV9 and TRBJ2-1; D is perhaps TRBD2 (6 bases). Per the germline V gene, CDR1 is SGDLS and CDR2 is YYNGEE. V was shortened by 2 bases and J by 0 bases, with 9 bases between the two germline ends. The CDR3 is 15 amino acids. The CDR3 DNA sequence: TGTGCCAGCAGCGTTGGGACTGCCTCCTACAATGAGCAGTTCTTC. Amino acids: CASSVGTASYNEQFF.

This clonotype was observed at least ten times. The J gene is TRBJ2-5, the V gene TRBV7-2; 9 bases are shared with TRBD2. The germline gives CDR1 SGHTA, CDR2 FQGNSA. Trimming removed 1 base from V and 5 bases from J; junction bases left unmatched: 8. CDR3 size: 16 residues. The CDR3 DNA follows: TGTGCCAGCAGCTTAGTGGCTAGCGGGACCGGGGAGACCCAGTACTTC. Encoded protein: CASSLVASGTGETQYF.

This clonotype was seen just once. The chain employs TRBV12-3 or TRBV12-4 and TRBJ2-5; D remains unclear. Trimming cost V 2 bases and J 7 bases, with 11 bases left between them. The CDR3 spans 13 residues. The CDR3 is CASSLSPMGTQYF. DNA of the CDR3: TGTGCCAGCAGTTTAAGTCCGATGGGGACCCAGTACTTC.